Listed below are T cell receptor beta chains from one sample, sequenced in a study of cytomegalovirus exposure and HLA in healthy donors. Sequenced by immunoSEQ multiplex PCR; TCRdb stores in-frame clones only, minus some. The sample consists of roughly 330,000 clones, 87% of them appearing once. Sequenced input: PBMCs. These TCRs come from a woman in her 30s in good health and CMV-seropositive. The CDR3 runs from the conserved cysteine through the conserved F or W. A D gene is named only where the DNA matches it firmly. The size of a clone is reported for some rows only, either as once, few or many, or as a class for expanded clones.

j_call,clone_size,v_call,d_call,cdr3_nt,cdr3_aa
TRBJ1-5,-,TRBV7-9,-,TGTGCCAGCAGCTTACAGGGTAATCAGCCCCAGCATTTT,CASSLQGNQPQHF
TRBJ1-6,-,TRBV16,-,TGTGCCAGCAGCCCCCTGGCAGGGAGTTCACCCCTCCACTTT,CASSPLAGSSPLHF
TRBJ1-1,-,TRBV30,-,TGTGCCTGGAGTGTCGGCACTGAAGCTTTCTTT,CAWSVGTEAFF
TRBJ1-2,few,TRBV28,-,TGTGCCAGCAGTTTAAGATCTATGACTTATGGCTACACCTTC,CASSLRSMTYGYTF
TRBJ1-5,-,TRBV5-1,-,TGCGCCAGCAGCTTGGTGTCCGATCAGCCCCAGCATTTT,CASSLVSDQPQHF
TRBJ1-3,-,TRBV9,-,TGTGCCAGCAGCGTAGAGTCAGGGTCTGGAAACACCATATATTTT,CASSVESGSGNTIYF
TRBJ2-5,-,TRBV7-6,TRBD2,TGTGCCAGCAGCTCCGGGACTAGCGGGAACCAAGAGACCCAGTACTTC,CASSSGTSGNQETQYF
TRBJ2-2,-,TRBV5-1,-,TGCGCCAGCAGCTTCCAGAACACCGGGGAGCTGTTTTTT,CASSFQNTGELFF
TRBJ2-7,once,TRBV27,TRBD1,TGTGCCAGCAGTTCCGGGACAGGGGGTTCCGAGCAGTACTTC,CASSSGTGGSEQYF
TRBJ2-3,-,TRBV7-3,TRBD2,TGTGCCAGCAGCCGACTAGCGGGGGGACAGGATACGCAGTATTTT,CASSRLAGGQDTQYF
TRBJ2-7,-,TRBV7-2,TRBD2,TGTGCCAGCAGCTTAGAACTAGCGGGGAGCTCCGAGCAGTACTTC,CASSLELAGSSEQYF
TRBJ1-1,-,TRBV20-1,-,TGCAGTGTGCGGCACTCTGAAGCTTTCTTT,CSVRHSEAFF
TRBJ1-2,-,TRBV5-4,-,TGTGCCAGCAGCTTTCTGGGTGGTAATGGCTACACCTTC,CASSFLGGNGYTF
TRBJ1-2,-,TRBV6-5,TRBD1,TGTGCCAGCAGTGAAGGGGACAGCTCTTATGGCTACACCTTC,CASSEGDSSYGYTF
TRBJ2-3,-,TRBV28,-,TGTGCCAGCCAAGCCCTAACTAGCACAGATACGCAGTATTTT,CASQALTSTDTQYF
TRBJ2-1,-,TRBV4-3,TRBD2,TGCGCCAGCAGCCAGAGGCTAGCGGGATACAATGAGCAGTTCTTC,CASSQRLAGYNEQFF
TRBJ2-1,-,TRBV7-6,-,TGTGCCAGTTCGGGGCACCTCGACAATGAGCAGTTCTTC,CASSGHLDNEQFF
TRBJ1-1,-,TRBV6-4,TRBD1,TGTGCCAGCAGCCCGACGGGACAGACGAACACTGAAGCTTTCTTT,CASSPTGQTNTEAFF
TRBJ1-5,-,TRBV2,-,TGTGCCAGCAGGGGGGGCAGGGCCAACAATCAGCCCCAGCATTTT,CASRGGRANNQPQHF
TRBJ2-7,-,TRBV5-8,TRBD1,TGTGCCAGCAGCTTTATGGACAGGCCAACCTACGAGCAGTACTTC,CASSFMDRPTYEQYF
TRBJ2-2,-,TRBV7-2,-,TGTGCCAGCAGCTTAAGGGGACTGGACACCGGGGAGCTGTTTTTT,CASSLRGLDTGELFF
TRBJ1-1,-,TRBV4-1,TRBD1,TGCGCCAGCAGCCTTTCCGACAGGGCCAACACTGAAGCTTTCTTT,CASSLSDRANTEAFF
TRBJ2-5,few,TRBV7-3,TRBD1,TGTGCCAGCAGCCGGACAGGCACTGAGACCCAGTACTTC,CASSRTGTETQYF
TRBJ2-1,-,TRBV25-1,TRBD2,TGTGCCAGCAGTCCCCAGCGGGGGGGCTCCTACAATGAGCAGTTCTTC,CASSPQRGGSYNEQFF
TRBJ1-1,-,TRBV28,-,TGTGCCAGCACTCTGTCTCGTTCGAACACTGAAGCTTTCTTT,CASTLSRSNTEAFF
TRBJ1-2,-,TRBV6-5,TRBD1,TGTGCCAGCAGTCCGACAGGGAATCCTAACTATGGCTACACCTTC,CASSPTGNPNYGYTF
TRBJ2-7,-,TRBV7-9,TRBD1,TGTGCCAGCAGCCCGAGCGGACAGGGTTACCACGAGCAGTACTTC,CASSPSGQGYHEQYF
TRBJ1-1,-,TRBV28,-,TGTGCCAGCAGTTTAAAGGGAGGGAACACTGAAGCTTTCTTT,CASSLKGGNTEAFF
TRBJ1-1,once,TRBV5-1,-,TGCGCCAGCAGCTTGGAGTCGAGTTACACTGAAGCTTTCTTT,CASSLESSYTEAFF
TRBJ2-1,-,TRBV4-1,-,TGCGCCAGCAGCCAACTTCGACTCGATGGGCAGTTCTTC,CASSQLRLDGQFF
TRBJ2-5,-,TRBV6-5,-,TGTGCCAGCATTGGACGGAACCAAGAGACCCAGTACTTC,CASIGRNQETQYF
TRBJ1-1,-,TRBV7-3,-,TGTGCCAGCAGCGCAGGACCTATCCGTGGCGCTTTCTTT,CASSAGPIRGAFF
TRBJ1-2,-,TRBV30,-,TGTGCCTGGAGTGTAGGGGCAGGAGACTATGGCTACACCTTC,CAWSVGAGDYGYTF
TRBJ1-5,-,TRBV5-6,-,TGTGCCAGCAGCTTTAGGACCTGGAGCAATCAGCCCCAGCATTTT,CASSFRTWSNQPQHF
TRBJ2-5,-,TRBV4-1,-,TGCGCCAGCAGCTCTACTAGCTCCCTGATAGAGACCCAGTACTTC,CASSSTSSLIETQYF
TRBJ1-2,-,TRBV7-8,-,TGTGCCAGTGCCCCCAGGACAAGCGGAGGCTACACCTTC,CASAPRTSGGYTF
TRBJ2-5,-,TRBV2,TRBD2,TGTGCCAGCAGTGAAGCGGCCCGGGGAGGGTACCAAGAGACCCAGTACTTC,CASSEAARGGYQETQYF
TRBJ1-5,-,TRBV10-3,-,TGTGCCATCAGTGAGTCAGGTGGGAATCAGCCCCAGCATTTT,CAISESGGNQPQHF
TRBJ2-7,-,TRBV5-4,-,TGTGCCAGCAGGCCCCCAGGGGATTTAAAGGACGAGCAGTACTTC,CASRPPGDLKDEQYF
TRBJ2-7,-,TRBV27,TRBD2,TGTGCCAGCAGTTACGCCCTAGCGGGAGGGAACCTCTACGAGCAGTACTTC,CASSYALAGGNLYEQYF
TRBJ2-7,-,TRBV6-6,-,TGTGCCAGCAGTTCCCGAAATTACGAGCAGTACTTC,CASSSRNYEQYF
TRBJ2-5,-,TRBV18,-,TGTGCCAGCTCACCACTCATAAGTGTCTGGGGGGAGACCCAGTACTTC,CASSPLISVWGETQYF
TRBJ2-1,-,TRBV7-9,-,TGTGCCAGCAGCCCCCCTTCAGAAGGGACCTTAGGGCAGTTCTTC,CASSPPSEGTLGQFF
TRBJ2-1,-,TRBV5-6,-,TGTGCCAGCAGCTTAGGGCAGGGAAGTTTGGGCAATGAGCAGTTCTTC,CASSLGQGSLGNEQFF
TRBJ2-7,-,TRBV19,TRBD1,TGTGCCAGTAGTTCGACAGGGGGCTCCTACGAGCAGTACTTC,CASSSTGGSYEQYF
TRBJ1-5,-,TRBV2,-,TGTGCCAGCAGTGAGGTGACGAAGGTGAATCAGCCCCAGCATTTT,CASSEVTKVNQPQHF
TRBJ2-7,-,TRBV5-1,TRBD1,TGCGCCAGCAGCTTGCCGAGGGACAGTTCCTACGAGCAGTACTTC,CASSLPRDSSYEQYF
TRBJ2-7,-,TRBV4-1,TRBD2,TGCGCCAGCAGCCCGTTACTAGCGGACAGCTCCTACGAGCAGTACTTC,CASSPLLADSSYEQYF
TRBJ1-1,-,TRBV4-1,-,TGCGCCAGCAGCTGGGGACAGAACACTGAAGCTTTCTTT,CASSWGQNTEAFF
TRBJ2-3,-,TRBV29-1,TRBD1,TGCAGCGTTGAGGCTTTGGGGACAGGGACAGATACGCAGTATTTT,CSVEALGTGTDTQYF
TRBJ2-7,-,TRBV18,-,TGTGCCAGCTCATACCAGGGTAGGTACGAGCAGTACTTC,CASSYQGRYEQYF
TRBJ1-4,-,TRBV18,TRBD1,TGTGCCAGCTCACCGGGTCCGGGACAGGGAATTGGAAAACTGTTTTTT,CASSPGPGQGIGKLFF
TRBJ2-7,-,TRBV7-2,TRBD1,TGTGCCAGCAGCCAGACAGGGACCTACGAGCAGTACTTC,CASSQTGTYEQYF
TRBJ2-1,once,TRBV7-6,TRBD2,TGTGCCAGCAGCCCGGGGACTAGCGGGGGTAATGAGCAGTTCTTC,CASSPGTSGGNEQFF
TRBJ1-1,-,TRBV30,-,TGTGCCTGGAGTGTACGGGGCGGGGCTCATGAAGCTTTCTTT,CAWSVRGGAHEAFF
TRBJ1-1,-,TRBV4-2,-,TGTGCCAGCAGCCAAGATCCTGGTGGAGCAGCCGCGAACACTGAAGCTTTCTTT,CASSQDPGGAAANTEAFF
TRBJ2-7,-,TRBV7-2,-,TGTGCCAGCAGCCCGACCGGGTCGGGCGAGCAGTACTTC,CASSPTGSGEQYF
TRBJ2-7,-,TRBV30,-,TGTGCCTGGGGACAGTACTCCTACGAGCAGTACTTC,CAWGQYSYEQYF
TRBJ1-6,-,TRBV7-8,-,TGTGCCAGCAGCTTAGTTCGGTTCAGCTCCTATAATTCACCCCTCCACTTT,CASSLVRFSSYNSPLHF
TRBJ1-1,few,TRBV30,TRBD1,TGTGCCTGGAGTGTACAAGGGGGCCTTTTCTTT,CAWSVQGGLFF